Below, 28 T cell receptor beta chains from the same sample are listed, as sequenced in a study of blood T cell repertoires in COVID-19. Clones were sequenced by immunoSEQ multiplex PCR, and TCRdb holds only the in-frame ones, with some missing. Counted here are hundreds of thousands of clones, around 90% occurring once; the ten biggest clones make up 0.95% to 1.5%. What was sequenced was peripheral blood. These receptors were collected from a middle-aged man with acute or convalescent COVID-19.

The count of this clone is one. Other DNA sequences in the same sample also yield this CDR3. The chain links TRBV11-2 to TRBJ2-3; D gene uncertain. The CDR3 extends over 12 amino acids. Germline V gives CDR1 SGHAT, CDR2 FQNNGV. The ends were cut back, 1 base at V and 5 bases at J, with 4 bases in the middle. The CDR3: CASSLAGDTQYF. The CDR3 coding sequence is TGTGCCAGCAGCTTAGCAGGAGATACGCAGTATTTT. Full variable domain (outside the CDR3, taken from reference TRBV11-2 and TRBJ2-3): EAGVAQSPRYKIIEKRQSVAFWCNPISGHATLYWYQQILGQGPKLLIQFQNNGVVDDSQLPKDRFSAERLKGVDSTLKIQPAKLEDSAVYLCASSLAGDTQYFGPGTRLTVL.

The V gene is TRBV12-3 or TRBV12-4, the J gene TRBJ1-1; 7 bases match TRBD1. The length of the CDR3 is 12 residues. After removal of 6 bases from V and 11 bases from J, the junction contained 9 bases not matched to a gene. CDR3 coding DNA: TGTGCCAGCAGGGAAGTGACAGGGCTGGCTTTCTTT. Protein sequence: CASREVTGLAFF.

The chain links TRBV5-1 to TRBJ2-1; 8 bases line up with TRBD2. Germline values: CDR1 SGHRS, CDR2 YFSETQ. V lost 3 bases, J lost 0 bases, and 8 bases stayed unmatched. CDR3 length: 17 amino acids. The CDR3 spells CASSYVGSGGSYNEQFF. In DNA, the CDR3 is TGCGCCAGCAGCTATGTTGGGAGCGGGGGCTCCTACAATGAGCAGTTCTTC.

V is TRBV9 and J is TRBJ2-1, with a tentative D call TRBD1 (6 bases). Germline CDR1 reads SGDLS; CDR2 reads YYNGEE. CDR3 length: 15 residues. Trimming shortened V by 3 bases and J by 3 bases, and 13 bases separated the two germline ends. CDR3 nucleotide sequence: TGTGCCAGCAGCGCCGGGACACCCCACTACAATGAGCAGTTCTTC. Encoded protein: CASSAGTPHYNEQFF.

The V and J genes are TRBV28 and TRBJ2-2; 7 nucleotides line up with TRBD1. This CDR3 has 15 amino acids. Trimming took 6 bases from V and 0 from J; bases not matched to a gene: 4. CDR1 is MDHEN and CDR2 is SYDVKM in the germline V gene. The CDR3 sequence: CASRAGGSNTGELFF. The CDR3 DNA is TGTGCCAGCAGGGCAGGGGGATCGAACACCGGGGAGCTGTTTTTT.

The J gene is TRBJ2-2, the V gene TRBV10-3; the match to TRBD1 covers 7 bases. After removal of 0 bases from V and 4 bases from J, the junction contained 14 bases not matched to a gene. CDR3 length equals 19 residues. Looked up from germline, CDR1 is ENHRY and CDR2 is SYGVKD. The CDR3 DNA reads TGTGCCATCAGTGAGTCTCGACAGGGATGGGGGCGAGGCACCGGGGAGCTGTTTTTT. Amino acids: CAISESRQGWGRGTGELFF.

The chain uses TRBV4-2 and TRBJ2-7; D perhaps matches TRBD2 (6 bases). The CDR3 runs 16 residues. The germline gives CDR1 LGHNA, CDR2 YNFKEQ. The ends were cut back, 4 bases at V and 5 bases at J, with 21 bases in the middle. The CDR3 DNA reads TGTGCCAGCAGCCTCCCACGGGGCGGATCGGGGGACGAGCAGTACTTC. The encoded protein is CASSLPRGGSGDEQYF.

J is TRBJ2-7 and V is TRBV4-1, with 8 bases fitting TRBD2. CDR1 is MGHRA, CDR2 YSYEKL, per germline. The ends lost 3 bases at V and 0 bases at J; junction bases unmatched: 4. CDR3 length: 15 amino acids. CDR3 sequence (DNA): TGCGCCAGCAGCCAGGTTGGACTAGCCTCCTACGAGCAGTACTTC. It encodes CASSQVGLASYEQYF.

The chain links TRBV10-3 to TRBJ1-1, with 10 bases matching TRBD1. The ends lost 2 bases at V and 4 bases at J; junction bases unmatched: 1. The length of the CDR3 is 14 residues. The germline V gene has CDR1 ENHRY and CDR2 SYGVKD. The CDR3 region is CAISERDRGTEAFF. The CDR3 DNA is TGTGCCATCAGTGAGAGGGACAGGGGCACTGAAGCTTTCTTT.

The rearrangement joins TRBV7-3 to TRBJ2-2, with D perhaps matching TRBD1 (6 bases). V lost 2 bases, J lost 3 bases, and 19 bases lay in between. From germline, CDR1 is SGHTA and CDR2 FQGTGA. The CDR3 length is 18 residues. The CDR3 loop is CASSLGRLPGAHTGELFF. In DNA, the CDR3 is TGTGCCAGCAGCTTAGGCCGTTTACCAGGGGCACACACCGGGGAGCTGTTTTTT.

V and J are TRBV27 and TRBJ1-2, with D perhaps matching TRBD1 (6 bases). V was pared by 6 bases and J by 7 bases, with 18 bases between. Germline CDR1 and CDR2: MNHEY and SMNVEV (reference sequence). This CDR3 is built from 14 residues. DNA of the CDR3: TGTGCCAGCAGGCCCACAGGGACGGGGGGTGGCTACACCTTC. Translation: CASRPTGTGGGYTF.

CDR3 nucleotide sequence: TGTGCCAGCAGCCATCCTTATTCGGGCTCTGGAAACACCATATATTTT. Its protein is CASSHPYSGSGNTIYF. This chain joins TRBV4-2 and TRBJ1-3; D ambiguous. V lost 3 bases, J lost 0 bases, and 12 bases lay in between. This CDR3 is built from 16 residues. Looked up from germline, CDR1 is LGHNA and CDR2 is YNFKEQ.

The chain is built from TRBV27 and TRBJ2-5; TRBD2 aligns across 11 bases. The V gene's germline CDR1 is MNHEY and CDR2 SMNVEV (reference sequence). The J segment lost 5 bases and the V segment lost 3 bases, leaving 5 bases of the junction unmatched. The CDR3 spans 15 residues. CDR3 coding DNA: TGTGCCAGCAGTTTCCGACTAGCGGGAAAGGAGACCCAGTACTTC. This encodes CASSFRLAGKETQYF.

The V call is TRBV20-1, the J call TRBJ2-1; D uncertain. The CDR3 has 13 residues. The V and J ends lost 3 bases and 3 bases respectively, with 9 bases between them. CDR1 is DFQATT, CDR2 SNEGSKA, per germline (reference sequence). CDR3 DNA sequence: TGCAGTGCTAGTGTCGCTATCTACAATGAGCAGTTCTTC. Protein: CSASVAIYNEQFF.

This rearrangement joins TRBV5-5 to TRBJ1-2; 7 bases map to TRBD1. The V segment lost 0 bases and the J segment 0 bases; nucleotides outside the gene matches: 11. The CDR3 covers 18 residues. Germline V lookup: CDR1 SGHKS, CDR2 YYEKEE (reference sequence). In DNA, the CDR3 is TGTGCCAGCAGCTTGGCAACGACAGGGCCAACTTCTAACTATGGCTACACCTTC. It codes for CASSLATTGPTSNYGYTF.

V gene TRBV29-1 combines with J gene TRBJ1-6; D gene unclear. Deletions cut 3 bases from V and 7 bases from J, with 10 bases between. The length of the CDR3 is 13 residues. Germline CDR1 is SQVTM and CDR2 is ANQGSEA. The DNA of the CDR3 is TGCAGCGTTGAGTTGTGGGAGAATTCACCCCTCCACTTT. Translated: CSVELWENSPLHF.

The J gene is TRBJ1-4, the V gene TRBV16; 8 bases align to TRBD1. This CDR3 has 15 amino acids. Looked up from germline, CDR1 is KGHSY and CDR2 is FQNENV. After removal of 0 bases from V and 6 bases from J, the junction contained 3 bases not matched to a gene. For the CDR3, the DNA is TGTGCCAGCAGCCAATCTGCGACAGGGGATGAAAAACTGTTTTTT. This gives the protein CASSQSATGDEKLFF.

The chain is built from TRBV24-1 and TRBJ1-2; D may be TRBD1 (5 bases). V lost 2 bases, J lost 4 bases, and 10 bases lay in between. Germline CDR1 reads KGHDR; CDR2 reads SFDVKD. This CDR3 is 14 amino acids long. For the CDR3, the DNA is TGTGCCACCAGTGATTCGCTGGGGGGCTATGGCTACACCTTC. Translating gives CATSDSLGGYGYTF.

The rearrangement uses TRBV9 and TRBJ1-6, with D tentatively TRBD1 (6 bases). The CDR3 covers 17 residues. V lost 0 bases and J lost 0, with 10 bases in between. In germline, CDR1 is SGDLS, CDR2 YYNGEE. DNA for the CDR3: TGTGCCAGCAGCGTAGTGTGGGGGCTCTCCTATAATTCACCCCTCCACTTT. It translates to CASSVVWGLSYNSPLHF.

The V gene is TRBV28, the J gene TRBJ1-2; TRBD1 agrees at 7 bases. From germline, CDR1 is MDHEN and CDR2 SYDVKM. The trim removed 2 bases at V and 2 bases at J, leaving 5 bases unmatched. The CDR3 is 15 amino acids. The CDR3 DNA sequence: TGTGCCAGCAGTTTAATCAGGGGGTTGAACTATGGCTACACCTTC. Amino acids: CASSLIRGLNYGYTF.

This clone occurred once. The gene calls are TRBV2 and TRBJ1-5; D possibly corresponds to TRBD1 (6 bases). Germline CDR1 and CDR2: SNHLY and FYNNEI. Trimming took 6 bases from V and 3 from J, leaving 15 bases between them. The CDR3 sequence is 15 residues long. CDR3 protein: CASRQGWPFNQPQHF. The CDR3 DNA sequence: TGTGCCAGCAGACAGGGATGGCCGTTCAATCAGCCCCAGCATTTT.

V and J are TRBV6-2 or TRBV6-3 and TRBJ1-2; D remains unclear. The CDR3 contains 12 residues. Germline loops: CDR1 MNHEY, CDR2 SVGEGT. V was clipped by 4 bases and J by 4 bases, with 7 bases between them. The CDR3 nucleotides are TGTGCCAGCAGTTGGAACAGCTATGGCTACACCTTC. This gives the protein CASSWNSYGYTF.

J is TRBJ2-1 and V is TRBV3-1 (or the pseudogene TRBV3-2), with 8 bases identical to TRBD2. Per germline, CDR1 LGHDT and CDR2 YNNKEL (reference sequence). V lost 5 bases to trimming and J lost 5 bases; unmatched junction nucleotides: 11. The CDR3 runs to 16 residues. CDR3 residues: CASSLNPGGANNEQFF. The CDR3 nucleotides read TGTGCCAGCAGCTTGAACCCCGGGGGGGCCAACAATGAGCAGTTCTTC.

The rearrangement links TRBV19 to TRBJ1-2; D not resolved. Looked up from germline, CDR1 is LNHDA and CDR2 is SQIVND (reference sequence). This CDR3 is 13 amino acids long. With 7 bases removed from V and 8 bases from J, the gap between germline ends came to 17 bases. The CDR3 region is CASTRERRSGYTF. As DNA, the CDR3 is TGTGCCAGTACCAGAGAGAGGCGATCGGGCTACACCTTC.

This chain joins TRBV11-2 and TRBJ1-2; 8 nucleotides match TRBD1. From germline, CDR1 is SGHAT and CDR2 FQNNGV. The CDR3 covers 15 residues. Trimming at V came to 3 bases and at J to 4 bases, leaving 7 bases not matched to a gene. CDR3 sequence: CASSLQGAFGYGYTF. The CDR3 DNA follows: TGTGCCAGCAGCTTGCAGGGGGCGTTTGGCTATGGCTACACCTTC.

This clone has a handful of counts. The chain joins TRBV18 to TRBJ1-5, with D maybe TRBD1 (5 bases). Germline V lookup: CDR1 KGHSH, CDR2 LQKENI. This CDR3 contains 17 residues. Trimming shortened V by 2 bases and J by 4 bases, and 18 bases separated the two germline ends. The DNA of the CDR3 is TGTGCCAGCTCACCAAAGGGGCGTACAGGTGGAAATCAGCCCCAGCATTTT. This encodes CASSPKGRTGGNQPQHF.

This rearrangement joins TRBV29-1 to TRBJ1-2, with TRBD1 as a possible D gene (5 bases). The CDR3 runs 14 residues. Trimming pared 7 bases from V and 4 bases from J, leaving 19 bases between. Germline V gene lookup returns CDR1 SQVTM and CDR2 ANQGSEA. The chain's CDR3 is CSANAQGGGYGYTF. The CDR3 DNA reads TGCAGCGCGAACGCCCAGGGTGGCGGCTATGGCTACACCTTC. Together with reference TRBV29-1 and TRBJ1-2, the CDR3 gives the full variable domain: SAVISQKPSRDICQRGTSLTIQCQVDSQVTMMFWYRQQPGQSLTLIATANQGSEATYESGFVIDKFPISRPNLTFSTLTVSNMSPEDSSIYLCSANAQGGGYGYTFGSGTRLTVV.

A remark on this clone: Other DNA variants within this sample encode the same CDR3. The V call is TRBV24-1, the J call TRBJ2-5, with 11 bases aligning to TRBD1. The CDR3 contains 13 residues. Germline-derived CDR1 and CDR2 are KGHDR and SFDVKD. Germline trimming cut 9 bases from V and 5 bases from J; bases unmatched to any gene: 4. This CDR3 is CATGQGARETQYF. For the CDR3, the DNA is TGTGCCACCGGACAGGGGGCTCGGGAGACCCAGTACTTC.